The clone carrying this TCR beta chain has only one observation. The antigen remains undetermined. This record comes from a study of OX40 agonist ivuxolimab in advanced cancers. For the study at large: Patients with prior anti-PD-1, anti-PD-L1 or anti-CTLA-4 therapy were eligible; about 41% had some.

Clones were sequenced by immunoSEQ multiplex PCR, and TCRdb holds only the in-frame ones, with some missing. This table holds around 83,000 clones, about 90% found once. General study points: Dosing at 0.1 to 3.0 mg/kg was accompanied by clonal expansion of CD4+ and CD8+ blood T cells by week 6.

The CDR3 extends over 17 amino acids. After removal of 6 bases from V and 2 bases from J, the junction contained 13 bases not matched to a gene. Germline loops: CDR1 SGHAT, CDR2 FQNNGV. This specimen consisted of CD4+ or CD8+ T cells sorted from blood, obtained in a trial of the OX40 agonist ivuxolimab. The chain employs TRBV11-2 and TRBJ2-7; TRBD2 matches at 10 bases. This receptor was identified in an adult with an advanced solid tumor such as melanoma, head and neck, liver or kidney cancer. CDR3 bases: TGTGCCAGCAGACGACGTTCTCTAGCGGGAGCTGCCTACGAGCAGTACTTC. Amino acid sequence: CASRRRSLAGAAYEQYF.